These 11 T cell receptor beta chains were sequenced from one sample in a study of Tregs in tolerant kidney transplant recipients. Profiled with immunoSEQ multiplex PCR; TCRdb holds only in-frame clones, not every one. In all, the sample yields nearly 15,000 clones. Recipients received nonmyeloablative bone marrow transplants from related graft donors, with transient mixed chimerism. The source material was CD4+ T cells from blood (PBMCs), sampled 12 months after the transplant. These receptors were taken from a human patient who received a combined kidney and bone marrow transplant. Part of the T cells may come from the graft donor.

About this clone itself: Coverage ceases 3 residues before the CDR3 finishes, and the germline J gene fills in the end. The rearrangement links TRBV5-4 to TRBJ2-2, with TRBD2 matching over 8 bases. The V gene end was trimmed by 4 bases and the J gene end by 2 bases; junction bases not matched to a gene: 4. The V gene's germline CDR1 is SGHNT and CDR2 YYREEE (reference sequence). The CDR3 covers 15 residues. CDR3 bases read: TGTGCCAGCAGCCCCGGGACTAGAAACACCGGGGAG. Translating gives CASSPGTRNTGE. The full CDR3 protein reads CASSPGTRNTGELFF.

Judged by frequency, this clone is large. From the germline J gene comes the end of the CDR3, since the read stops 3 residues before it. This chain joins TRBV18 and TRBJ2-6, with TRBD1 identical over 7 bases. Germline V gene data show CDR1 as KGHSH and CDR2 as LQKENI. The CDR3 runs to 15 residues. V trimming: 5 bases; J trimming: 1 base; junction bases outside the gene matches: 2. Partial CDR3 DNA: TGTGCCAGCTCATTACAGGGGTCTGGGGCCAACGTC. It specifies CASSLQGSGANV. The full CDR3 reads CASSLQGSGANVLTF. The variable domain in full, with the rest retrieved from reference TRBV18 and TRBJ2-6, is NAGVMQNPRHLVRRRGQEARLRCSPMKGHSHVYWYRQLPEEGLKFMVYLQKENIIDESGMPKERFSAEFPKEGPSILRIQQVVRGDSAAYFCASSLQGSGANVLTFGAGSRLTVL.

A remark on this clone: The read ends 3 residues before the CDR3 terminus; that terminus is restored from the germline J gene. V gene TRBV20-1 combines with J gene TRBJ2-7, with 8 bases lining up with TRBD2. This CDR3 contains 15 residues. Trimming cost V 0 bases and J 2 bases; bases outside gene matches: 6. CDR1 and CDR2 (germline): DFQATT, SNEGSKA (reference sequence). The CDR3 here is CSARDSGRGAYEQYF. CDR3 DNA (partial): TGCAGTGCTAGAGACTCGGGGCGGGGGGCCTACGAG.

On this clone: The CDR3 goes on 3 residues after the read ends, and that part is filled in from the germline J gene. This chain joins TRBV18 and TRBJ2-1; perhaps TRBD1 as D (6 bases). Trimming cost V 1 base and J 3 bases, with 10 bases left between them. Germline CDR1 is KGHSH and CDR2 is LQKENI. This CDR3 region has 15 residues. The CDR3 region is CASSPLRDIYNEQFF. The part of the CDR3 DNA that was read is TGTGCCAGCTCACCACTCCGGGACATCTACAATGAG. The full variable domain, in which reference TRBV18 and TRBJ2-1 provide the parts outside the CDR3, is NAGVMQNPRHLVRRRGQEARLRCSPMKGHSHVYWYRQLPEEGLKFMVYLQKENIIDESGMPKERFSAEFPKEGPSILRIQQVVRGDSAAYFCASSPLRDIYNEQFFGPGTRLTVL.

The CDR3 region is CSARRLDSGNEQFF. The sequenced part of the CDR3 DNA is TGCAGTGCTAGAAGGCTAGACTCTGGGAATGAG. The rearrangement uses TRBV20-1 and TRBJ2-1; D is unresolved. The read ends 3 residues shy of where the CDR3 ends; the end is completed using the germline J gene. Per the germline V gene, CDR1 is DFQATT and CDR2 is SNEGSKA (reference sequence). The CDR3 has 14 residues. V was trimmed by 2 bases and J by 7 bases, leaving 15 bases between them.

Turning to this clone: Read coverage stops 3 residues before the CDR3 terminus; the germline J gene supplies the remainder. The V call is TRBV7-3, the J call TRBJ2-1; TRBD2 matches 8 bases. This CDR3 has 15 amino acids. J gave up 5 bases and V 2 bases, and 5 bases lay outside the gene matches. The V gene's germline CDR1 is SGHTA and CDR2 FQGTGA. The CDR3 here is CASSLAAGVHNEQFF. The sequenced part of the CDR3 DNA is TGTGCCAGCAGCTTAGCAGCGGGAGTGCACAATGAG. The full variable domain, with the rest looked up from reference TRBV7-3 and TRBJ2-1, is GAGVSQTPSNKVTEKGKYVELRCDPISGHTALYWYRQSLGQGPEFLIYFQGTGAADDSGLPNDRFFAVRPEGSVSTLKIQRTERGDSAVYLCASSLAAGVHNEQFFGPGTRLTVL.

To note about this clone: The CDR3 is cut off 3 residues early in the read; its end comes from the germline J gene. This sequence joins TRBV5-1 and TRBJ1-1; maybe TRBD1 (6 bases). Germline values: CDR1 SGHRS, CDR2 YFSETQ. CDR3 length: 14 amino acids. Trimming removed 4 bases at V and 1 base at J, with 11 bases between. The CDR3 is CASSAQGSNTEAFF. The covered CDR3 bases are TGCGCCAGCAGCGCACAGGGATCGAACACTGAA.

Details on this clone: Coverage ceases 3 residues before the CDR3 finishes, and the germline J gene fills in the end. The rearrangement joins TRBV12-5 to TRBJ2-2; TRBD1 agrees at 11 bases. The CDR3 is 16 amino acids. The ends lost 2 bases at V and 6 bases at J; junction bases unmatched: 5. CDR1 is LGHNT, CDR2 FRNRAP, per germline. CDR3 DNA (partial): TGTGCTAGTGGTTTGTCGGACAGGGGGCGGTCCGGGGAG. Translating it yields CASGLSDRGRSGE. The whole CDR3 protein is CASGLSDRGRSGELFF.

Worth noting for this clone: With the read ending 3 residues before the CDR3 end, the germline J gene is used to fill in that end. This chain uses TRBV5-4 with TRBJ1-6; the match to TRBD1 covers 9 bases. The CDR3 sequence is 15 residues long. Germline V gives CDR1 SGHNT, CDR2 YYREEE (reference sequence). With V trimmed by 4 bases and J by 10 bases, 9 bases remained unmatched. The CDR3 reads CASSADRGFGSPLHF. Partial CDR3 DNA: TGTGCCAGCAGCGCGGACAGGGGTTTCGGCTCACCC.

About this clone itself: The read terminates 3 residues before the CDR3 end, so the remaining end is supplied by the germline J gene. The gene calls are TRBV19 and TRBJ2-2, with TRBD1 as a possible D gene (5 bases). V was pared by 2 bases and J by 6 bases, with 13 bases between. This CDR3 comprises 15 residues. Looked up from germline, CDR1 is LNHDA and CDR2 is SQIVND (reference sequence). Incomplete CDR3 DNA: TGTGCCAGTAGTATACAGGGAAGAGGTTCCGGGGAG. Residues: CASSIQGRGSGE. The CDR3 in its entirety is CASSIQGRGSGELFF.

A remark on this clone: The read ends 3 residues before the CDR3 terminus; that terminus is restored from the germline J gene. The chain employs TRBV30 and TRBJ2-1, with D perhaps matching TRBD1 (6 bases). Trimming removed 4 bases at V and 8 bases at J, with 18 bases between. The V gene's germline CDR1 is GTSNPN and CDR2 SVGIG (reference sequence). The CDR3 contains 14 residues. CDR3 region: CAWKSTGTSYEQFF. The CDR3 DNA, read in part, is TGTGCCTGGAAATCAACAGGGACCTCCTATGAG.